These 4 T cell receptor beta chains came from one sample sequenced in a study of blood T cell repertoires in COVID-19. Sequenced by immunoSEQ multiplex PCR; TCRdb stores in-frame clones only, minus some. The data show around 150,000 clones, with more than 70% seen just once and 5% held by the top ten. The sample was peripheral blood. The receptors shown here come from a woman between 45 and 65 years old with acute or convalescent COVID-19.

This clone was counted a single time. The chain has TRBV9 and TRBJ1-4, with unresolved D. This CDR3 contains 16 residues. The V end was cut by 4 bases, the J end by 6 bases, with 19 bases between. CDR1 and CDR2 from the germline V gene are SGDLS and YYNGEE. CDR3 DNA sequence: TGTGCCAGCAGCCCCTTTCGGGGTATCGCTCATGAAAAACTGTTTTTT. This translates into CASSPFRGIAHEKLFF. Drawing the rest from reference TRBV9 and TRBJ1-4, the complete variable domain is DSGVTQTPKHLITATGQRVTLRCSPRSGDLSVYWYQQSLDQGLQFLIQYYNGEERAKGNILERFSAQQFPDLHSELNLSSLELGDSALYFCASSPFRGIAHEKLFFGSGTQLSVL.

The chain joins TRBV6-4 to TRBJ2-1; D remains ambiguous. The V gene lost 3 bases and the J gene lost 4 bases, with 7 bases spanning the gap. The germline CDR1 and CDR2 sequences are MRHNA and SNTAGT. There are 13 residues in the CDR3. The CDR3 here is CASSDSVYNEQFF. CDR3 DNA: TGTGCCAGCAGTGATTCTGTATACAATGAGCAGTTCTTC.

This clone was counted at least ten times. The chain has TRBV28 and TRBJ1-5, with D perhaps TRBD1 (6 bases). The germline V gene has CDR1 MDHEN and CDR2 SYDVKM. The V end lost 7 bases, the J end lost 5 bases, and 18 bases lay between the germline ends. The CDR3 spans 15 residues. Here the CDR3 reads CASKNPGQGYQPQHF. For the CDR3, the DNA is TGTGCCAGCAAGAATCCCGGGCAGGGGTATCAGCCCCAGCATTTT.

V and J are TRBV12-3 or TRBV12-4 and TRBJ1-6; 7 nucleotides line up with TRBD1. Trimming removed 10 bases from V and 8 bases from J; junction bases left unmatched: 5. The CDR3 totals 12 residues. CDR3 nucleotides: TGTGCCACCGGGACAGATGATTCACCCCTCCACTTT. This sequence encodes CATGTDDSPLHF.